The entry that follows covers one T cell receptor (beta chain) sequence. Its antigen remains unknown. This sample was taken from a study of vaccination and CD4 T cells after COVID-19. Overall study: Sampling after COVID took place at a median of 101 days (range 35 to 161) following diagnosis. Cells were stimulated with overlapping spike peptide pools from SARS-CoV-2, HCoV-NL63, HCoV-OC43 and HCoV-229E.

Cultured CD4+ T cell DNA underwent sequencing with the Oncomine TCR Beta short-read assay. MiXCR was run by TCRdb on the PCR reads, yielding one entry per CDR3 protein. The data hold over 15,000 distinct CDR3 sequences, with roughly 50% observed a single time. Findings and limits, study-wide: SARS-CoV-2-reactive clonotypes showed a nonsignificant median rise from 21 to 38.

Treatment meaning: roughly 10-day PBMC culture with coronavirus spike peptide pools or control peptides (ViraFEST assay). Negative selection was the method that isolated CD4+ T cells after around 10 days of culture. The CDR3 totals 13 residues. Trimming stripped 3 bases from V and 5 bases from J, with 13 bases between. Per germline, CDR1 SQVTM and CDR2 ANQGSEA. The receptor was derived from a human donor who had recovered from COVID-19. The chain has TRBV29-1 and TRBJ2-5, with TRBD2 as a possible D gene (6 bases). The sequencing here drew on CD4+ T cells from blood, cultured in vitro, taken before SARS-CoV-2 vaccination. The CDR3 reads CSVDAGTPETQYF. Here the CDR3 DNA reads TGCAGCGTTGATGCCGGGACTCCGGAGACCCAGTACTTC.